The 14 T cell receptor beta chains given below trace back to one sample, sequenced in a study of blood T cell repertoires in COVID-19. Only in-frame clones appear in the TCRdb table, and some are missing; sequencing was by immunoSEQ multiplex PCR. The sample holds 300,000 or so clones, 90% seen once. Source material: peripheral blood. All receptors come from a woman aged 25 to 39 with COVID-19, enrolled during active disease.

The chain combines TRBV6-4 with TRBJ1-5, with a tentative D call TRBD1 (6 bases). The CDR3 runs to 15 residues. V was clipped by 11 bases and J by 1 base, with 18 bases between them. Germline values: CDR1 MRHNA, CDR2 SNTAGT. The DNA of the CDR3 is TGTGCCCCCAGCGAGGGGGGGGAGAGCAATCAGCCCCAGCATTTT. Translation gives CAPSEGGESNQPQHF.

The rearrangement uses TRBV27 and TRBJ2-1, with TRBD2 matching 10 bases. The CDR3 is 16 residues long. Per germline, CDR1 MNHEY and CDR2 SMNVEV (reference sequence). V lost 4 bases, J lost 4 bases, and 7 bases stayed unmatched. The CDR3 loop reads CASSSILAGAYNEQFF. The DNA for the CDR3 is TGTGCCAGCAGTTCCATTCTAGCGGGAGCTTACAATGAGCAGTTCTTC.

V and J are TRBV12-5 and TRBJ2-2; D gene uncertain. Trimming left V 3 bases short and J 0 bases short, with 8 bases between. The CDR3 has 15 residues. Germline V gene sequence: CDR1 LGHNT, CDR2 FRNRAP. The CDR3 coding sequence is TGTGCTAGTGGTTTCGGAGCGACGAACACCGGGGAGCTGTTTTTT. Translating it yields CASGFGATNTGELFF. Drawing the rest from reference TRBV12-5 and TRBJ2-2, the complete variable domain is DARVTQTPRHKVTEMGQEVTMRCQPILGHNTVFWYRQTMMQGLELLAYFRNRAPLDDSGMPKDRFSAEMPDATLATLKIQPSEPRDSAVYFCASGFGATNTGELFFGEGSRLTVL.

The chain is built from TRBV5-5 and TRBJ2-5; tentative D call: TRBD2 (6 bases). Trimming took off 4 bases at V and 3 bases at J, with 16 bases between the two ends. This CDR3 has 15 residues. Germline V gene sequence: CDR1 SGHKS, CDR2 YYEKEE (reference sequence). The DNA of the CDR3 is TGTGCCAGCAGCAACGGGCCCGGCGGGGAAGAGACCCAGTACTTC. Its translation is CASSNGPGGEETQYF.

V usage is TRBV3-1 (or the pseudogene TRBV3-2) and J usage is TRBJ2-7; 11 positions agree with TRBD2. With 4 bases clipped from V and 6 bases from J, the junction kept 11 bases outside the gene matches. The CDR3 runs 16 residues. CDR1 is LGHDT and CDR2 is YNNKEL in the germline V gene (reference sequence). CDR3 in amino acids: CASSRLTSGRVGEQYF. CDR3 DNA: TGTGCCAGCAGCCGTTTAACTAGCGGGAGAGTGGGCGAGCAGTACTTC.

This rearrangement joins TRBV28 to TRBJ1-1, with D hard to call. Trimming left V 5 bases short and J 4 bases short, with 14 bases between. Germline V lookup: CDR1 MDHEN, CDR2 SYDVKM. The CDR3 has 14 amino acids. The CDR3 DNA follows: TGTGCCAGCAGTCTCATACCGGGTGGCACTGAAGCTTTCTTT. Protein: CASSLIPGGTEAFF.

The V gene is TRBV12-3 or TRBV12-4, the J gene TRBJ2-4; no reliable D call. The V end was cut by 3 bases, the J end by 9 bases, with 12 bases between. CDR3 size: 13 residues. The CDR3 DNA reads as TGTGCCAGCAGTTTGAATCAGGATAGCATTCAGTACTTC. As protein: CASSLNQDSIQYF.

The CDR3 nucleotides are TGTGCCAGCAGTTTAGTGAAGTCTTCAGGCTCCTACGAGCAGTACTTC. It is translated as CASSLVKSSGSYEQYF. The chain links TRBV28 to TRBJ2-7; D uncertain. Germline lookup yields CDR1 MDHEN and CDR2 SYDVKM. This CDR3 has 16 residues. V was shortened by 2 bases and J by 0 bases, with 14 bases between the two germline ends. The full variable domain, with the rest looked up from reference TRBV28 and TRBJ2-7, is DVKVTQSSRYLVKRTGEKVFLECVQDMDHENMFWYRQDPGLGLRLIYFSYDVKMKEKGDIPEGYSVSREKKERFSLILESASTNQTSMYLCASSLVKSSGSYEQYFGPGTRLTVT.

This clone was picked up one time. The chain carries TRBV12-3 or TRBV12-4 and TRBJ2-3; D gene ambiguous. Trimming took off 4 bases at V and 2 bases at J, with 4 bases between the two ends. The CDR3 has 12 residues. The CDR3 nucleotides are TGTGCCAGCAGTTACTCCACAGATACGCAGTATTTT. This codes for CASSYSTDTQYF.

This chain uses TRBV19 with TRBJ1-5, with 7 bases that match TRBD1. V was clipped by 1 base and J by 5 bases; unmatched bases: 2. The germline V gene encodes CDR1 LNHDA and CDR2 SQIVND (reference sequence). The CDR3 has 14 residues. CDR3 sequence: CASSIVTGDQPQHF. Written as DNA, the CDR3 is TGTGCCAGTAGTATAGTAACAGGGGATCAGCCCCAGCATTTT.

The genes are TRBV4-2 and TRBJ2-3; D remains ambiguous. The germline V gene encodes CDR1 LGHNA and CDR2 YNFKEQ. This CDR3 spans 16 amino acids. Between the trimmed V and J ends, which lost 4 bases and 3 bases, there was a span of 17 bases. The CDR3 DNA reads as TGTGCCAGCAGCCCGCGCGTCGGTGGGCCAACAGATACGCAGTATTTT. Translating it yields CASSPRVGGPTDTQYF.

This sequence joins TRBV27 and TRBJ2-1; 13 positions match TRBD2. This CDR3 has 14 amino acids. Per the germline V gene, CDR1 is MNHEY and CDR2 is SMNVEV (reference sequence). Trimming cost V 11 bases and J 5 bases; bases outside gene matches: 6. The CDR3 region is CAARGTSGNNEQFF. CDR3 DNA: TGTGCCGCTCGAGGGACTAGCGGGAACAATGAGCAGTTCTTC.

The J gene is TRBJ1-2, the V gene TRBV20-1; D is unresolved. Germline lookup yields CDR1 DFQATT and CDR2 SNEGSKA (reference sequence). Trimming removed 3 bases at V and 6 bases at J, with 11 bases between. This CDR3 contains 12 residues. In DNA, the CDR3 is TGCAGTGCTAGTTCCAGGCAGGATGGCTACACCTTC. Its protein is CSASSRQDGYTF.

The gene calls are TRBV5-1 and TRBJ2-1; TRBD2 matches at 11 bases. V shed 4 bases, J shed 0 bases, and the junction held 3 bases outside the gene matches. CDR1 and CDR2 (germline): SGHRS, YFSETQ. This CDR3 has 16 amino acids. The CDR3 protein is CASSLTSGSSYNEQFF. The CDR3 DNA reads as TGCGCCAGCAGCCTTACTAGCGGGAGCTCCTACAATGAGCAGTTCTTC.